This T cell receptor beta chain appears in the sequencing data of a study of blood T cell repertoires in COVID-19. Study-wide background: The study drew acute and convalescent COVID-19 samples from the United States, Italy and Spain.

Profiling relied on immunoSEQ multiplex PCR, and the TCRdb table lists in-frame clones only, not all of them. The data hold 120,000 to 150,000 clones, with approximately 81% observed a single time. This CDR3 spans 14 amino acids. Trimming at V came to 3 bases and at J to 6 bases, leaving 5 bases not matched to a gene. Germline V lookup: CDR1 LGHDT, CDR2 YNNKEL (reference sequence). V usage is TRBV3-1 (or the pseudogene TRBV3-2) and J usage is TRBJ2-3; 8 nucleotides match TRBD2. The sample was peripheral blood. The sequence came from a human donor with acute or convalescent COVID-19. The donor label of this sample is uncertain. The CDR3 coding sequence is TGTGCCAGCAGCCAGACGGGGGGGCCCGATACGCAGTATTTT. Amino acids: CASSQTGGPDTQYF.